This T cell receptor (beta chain) was captured by sequencing in a study of cytomegalovirus exposure and HLA in healthy donors. Overall study context: According to later analysis, the same platform produced the 110 or so validation and 600 to 800 first-cohort repertoires. Study-level findings and limits: Reports showed the classifier diagnosing cytomegalovirus status with high specificity and sensitivity.

Profiled with immunoSEQ multiplex PCR; TCRdb holds only in-frame clones, not every one. The data hold 60,000 to 70,000 clones, with 80% to 95% observed a single time. V gave up 4 bases and J gave up 2 bases, with 15 bases separating them. The CDR3 spans 15 residues. Germline CDR1 MNHEY, CDR2 SMNVEV (reference sequence). To note about this clone: As yet, its antigen is unknown.

The sequence came from a man younger than 30 in good health and CMV-seropositive. The chain has TRBV27 and TRBJ2-7, with a possible D match to TRBD2 (6 bases). The material sequenced was PBMCs. The CDR3, as DNA: TGTGCCAGCAGTTCCGCGTCCATAGCGGCCTACGAGCAGTACTTC. Translation gives CASSSASIAAYEQYF.